These 16 T cell receptor beta chains came from one sample sequenced in a study of T-cell reconstitution after alpha-beta-depleted transplantation in children. Unique molecular identifiers were built into the TCRbeta library. TCRdb independently ran MiXCR on the PCR reads; one entry per CDR3 protein. This repertoire shows about 610,000 distinct CDR3 sequences, about 10% found once; its top ten account for approximately 4.1%. The sequencing used PBMCs from the stem cell graft donor, collected from the stem cell graft. The origin of the receptors is a human donor who donated a stem cell graft to a child with acute myeloid leukemia.

This clonotype came up a few times. The chain joins TRBV4-1 to TRBJ2-1; D is ambiguous. Germline CDR1 is MGHRA and CDR2 is YSYEKL. The V end was cut by 0 bases, the J end by 4 bases, with 10 bases between. The CDR3 runs 15 residues. In DNA form, the CDR3 reads TGCGCCAGCAGCCAAGATATGTGGGGATACAATGAGCAGTTCTTC. It translates to CASSQDMWGYNEQFF.

The chain carries TRBV11-2 and TRBJ2-2; a possible D gene is TRBD2 (6 bases). Per the germline V gene, CDR1 is SGHAT and CDR2 is FQNNGV. With 5 bases removed from V and 7 bases from J, the gap between germline ends came to 23 bases. The CDR3 has 17 residues. Written as DNA, the CDR3 is TGTGCCAGCAGCCCTGAGAGGGGACTCCTCCGGGGCGGGGAGCTGTTTTTT. Its translation is CASSPERGLLRGGELFF.

This clonotype has more than one count but fewer than ten. The chain uses TRBV12-3 or TRBV12-4 and TRBJ1-2; 9 positions match TRBD1. The CDR3 totals 15 residues. V was pared by 5 bases and J by 2 bases, with 6 bases of the junction left unmatched. The CDR3 protein is CASSISGTGNYGYTF. CDR3 sequence (DNA): TGTGCCAGCAGTATTTCCGGGACAGGGAACTATGGCTACACCTTC.

V gene TRBV6-2 or TRBV6-3 combines with J gene TRBJ2-2; possible D gene TRBD1, 5 bases. The CDR3 spans 15 residues. Germline V gives CDR1 MNHEY, CDR2 SVGEGT. The germline V and J ends were trimmed by 2 bases and 4 bases, with 11 bases remaining between them. CDR3 protein: CASSYPRVGTGELFF. The CDR3 DNA follows: TGTGCCAGCAGTTACCCCAGGGTTGGCACCGGGGAGCTGTTTTTT.

A few counts support this clonotype. The chain is built from TRBV7-2 and TRBJ2-1; 10 positions agree with TRBD2. Per germline, CDR1 SGHTA and CDR2 FQGNSA. The CDR3 sequence is 16 residues long. Trimming cost V 5 bases and J 7 bases; bases outside gene matches: 11. This CDR3 reads CASSKAGGTRGNEQFF. In DNA, the CDR3 is TGTGCCAGCAGCAAAGCGGGAGGGACTAGGGGGAATGAGCAGTTCTTC.

The chain combines TRBV19 with TRBJ1-2; the D is unclear. CDR1 is LNHDA, CDR2 SQIVND, per germline (reference sequence). The CDR3 consists of 17 residues. V lost 2 bases to trimming and J lost 5 bases, with 21 bases between them. CDR3 in amino acids: CASSISETSVGIYGYTF. The CDR3, as DNA: TGTGCCAGTAGTATATCCGAGACCTCAGTCGGGATTTATGGCTACACCTTC.

The V and J genes are TRBV12-5 and TRBJ2-3, with 10 bases fitting TRBD2. The CDR3 covers 17 residues. The V segment lost 1 base and the J segment 0 bases; nucleotides outside the gene matches: 4. CDR1 LGHNT and CDR2 FRNRAP come from the germline V gene. Written as DNA, the CDR3 is TGTGCTAGTGGTTTGGGACTAGCGGGTTCTAGCACAGATACGCAGTATTTT. Translated, it gives CASGLGLAGSSTDTQYF.

This clonotype was detected a few times. The rearrangement links TRBV19 to TRBJ2-1; D perhaps matches TRBD2 (6 bases). From germline, CDR1 is LNHDA and CDR2 SQIVND (reference sequence). Trimming took off 1 base at V and 5 bases at J, with 9 bases between the two ends. CDR3 length: 14 amino acids. The CDR3 loop is CASSIAGVNNEQFF. The CDR3 DNA sequence: TGTGCCAGTAGTATAGCGGGAGTTAACAATGAGCAGTTCTTC.

This clonotype showed up many times. The V gene is TRBV29-1, the J gene TRBJ2-5, with D perhaps being TRBD1 or TRBD2 (5 bases each). This CDR3 region has 15 residues. Germline lookup yields CDR1 SQVTM and CDR2 ANQGSEA. V lost 1 base, J lost 1 base, and 13 bases lay in between. CDR3 amino acids: CSVEVMGVPQETQYF. DNA for the CDR3: TGCAGCGTTGAAGTTATGGGGGTCCCCCAAGAGACCCAGTACTTC.

This clonotype was picked up a small number of times. V and J are TRBV3-1 and TRBJ2-5; the D is unclear. Between the trimmed V and J ends, which lost 5 bases and 2 bases, there was a span of 9 bases. CDR1 and CDR2 from the germline V gene are LGHDT and YNNKEL (reference sequence). The CDR3 spans 13 residues. The CDR3 region has the DNA TGTGCCAGCAGCGCCGCGAAACAAGAGACCCAGTACTTC. Its protein is CASSAAKQETQYF.

V and J are TRBV29-1 and TRBJ2-3; possible D gene TRBD2, 5 bases. The CDR3 totals 13 residues. V lost 3 bases and J 2 bases, leaving 9 bases between the germline ends. Per germline, CDR1 SQVTM and CDR2 ANQGSEA. The CDR3, as DNA: TGCAGCGTTGATTGGAGGAACACAGATACGCAGTATTTT. Amino acids: CSVDWRNTDTQYF.

This clonotype was picked up many times. The chain joins TRBV10-3 to TRBJ2-3, with 9 bases lining up with TRBD1. CDR3 length: 18 residues. The germline CDR1 and CDR2 sequences are ENHRY and SYGVKD. Losses at the gene ends were 0 bases for V and 5 bases for J; bases not matched to a gene: 12. This CDR3 is CAISESSQTGGGLDTQYF. CDR3 nucleotide sequence: TGTGCCATCAGTGAGTCGAGCCAAACAGGGGGCGGACTAGATACGCAGTATTTT.

The sample holds a few counts of this clonotype. V and J are TRBV18 and TRBJ1-3; 7 bases line up with TRBD1. J lost 10 bases, V lost 0 bases, and 9 bases had no gene match. This CDR3 has 15 residues. In germline, CDR1 is KGHSH, CDR2 LQKENI. CDR3 sequence reads: CASSPPSGQELTIYF. The CDR3 DNA reads as TGTGCCAGCTCACCACCGTCAGGACAGGAGTTAACCATATATTTT.

The table lists this clonotype with a few counts. The chain carries TRBV2 and TRBJ2-7; 11 bases line up with TRBD2. CDR3 length equals 15 residues. Germline CDR1 reads SNHLY; CDR2 reads FYNNEI. With V trimmed by 6 bases and J by 6 bases, 10 bases remained unmatched. The CDR3 spells CASRIAGGPTSEQYF. CDR3 nucleotide sequence: TGTGCCAGCAGGATAGCGGGAGGGCCGACTAGCGAGCAGTACTTC.

This clonotype showed up just a few times. The chain employs TRBV29-1 and TRBJ2-3, with 9 bases aligning to TRBD2. CDR1 SQVTM and CDR2 ANQGSEA come from the germline V gene. Unmatched junction bases numbered 4, after V lost 4 bases and J lost 2 bases. CDR3 size: 14 residues. The CDR3 is CSVGEREVTDTQYF. The CDR3 bases are TGCAGCGTTGGGGAGCGGGAGGTCACAGATACGCAGTATTTT.

This clonotype was seen a handful of times. The chain uses TRBV21-1 and TRBJ1-5; the listed D gene, TRBD1, was not tested against the DNA. TRBV21-1 is given as a pseudogene. The CDR3 length is 15 residues. Here the CDR3 reads CASSPGDLSNQPQHF. CDR3 bases: TGTGCCAGCAGCCCCGGCGACCTCAGCAATCAGCCCCAGCATTTT.